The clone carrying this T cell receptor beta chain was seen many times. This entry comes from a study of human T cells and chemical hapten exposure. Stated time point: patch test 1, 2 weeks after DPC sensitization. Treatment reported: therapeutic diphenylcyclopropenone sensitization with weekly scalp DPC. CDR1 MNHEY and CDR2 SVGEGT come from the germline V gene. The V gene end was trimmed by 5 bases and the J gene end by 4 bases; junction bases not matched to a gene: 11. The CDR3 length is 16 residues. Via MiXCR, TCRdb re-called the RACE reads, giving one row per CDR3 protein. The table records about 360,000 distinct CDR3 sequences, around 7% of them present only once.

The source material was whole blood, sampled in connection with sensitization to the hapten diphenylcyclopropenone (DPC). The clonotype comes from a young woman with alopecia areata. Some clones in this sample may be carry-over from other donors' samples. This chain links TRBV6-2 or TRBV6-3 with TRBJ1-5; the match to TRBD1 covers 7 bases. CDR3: CASSKTRQGANQPQHF. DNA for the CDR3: TGTGCCAGCAGTAAGACCAGACAGGGAGCGAATCAGCCCCAGCATTTT.